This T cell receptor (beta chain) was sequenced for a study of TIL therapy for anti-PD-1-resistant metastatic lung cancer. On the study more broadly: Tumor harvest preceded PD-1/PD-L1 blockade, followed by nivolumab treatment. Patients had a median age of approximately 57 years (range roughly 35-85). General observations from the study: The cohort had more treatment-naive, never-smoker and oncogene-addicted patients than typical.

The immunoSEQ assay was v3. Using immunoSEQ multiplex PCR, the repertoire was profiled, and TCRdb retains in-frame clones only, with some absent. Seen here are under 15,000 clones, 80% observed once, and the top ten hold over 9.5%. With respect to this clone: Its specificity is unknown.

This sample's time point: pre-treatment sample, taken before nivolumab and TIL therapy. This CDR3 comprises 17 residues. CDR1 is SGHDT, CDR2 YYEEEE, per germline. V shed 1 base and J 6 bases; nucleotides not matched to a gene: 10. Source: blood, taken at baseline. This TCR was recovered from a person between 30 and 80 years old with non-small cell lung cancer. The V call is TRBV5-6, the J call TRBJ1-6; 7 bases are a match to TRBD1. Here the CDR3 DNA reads TGTGCCAGCAGCTTGTTGGAGACAGGGAGAAGTAATTCACCCCTCCACTTT. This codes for CASSLLETGRSNSPLHF. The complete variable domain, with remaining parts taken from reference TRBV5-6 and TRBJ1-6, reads DAGVTQSPTHLIKTRGQQVTLRCSPKSGHDTVSWYQQALGQGPQFIFQYYEEEERQRGNFPDRFSGHQFPNYSSELNVNALLLGDSALYLCASSLLETGRSNSPLHFGNGTRLTVT.